This TCR beta chain was profiled in a study of blood T cells in healthy people across ages. The sample holds many counts of this clonotype. Relative to the germline gene, one junction end is altered; a read error may explain this. The germline V gene encodes CDR1 LGHDT and CDR2 YNNKEL (reference sequence). This CDR3 is 15 amino acids long. A second 7 to 11 cycle PCR used barcoded and J-beta primers. Each CDR3 protein is one row after TCRdb ran MiXCR on the 5' RACE reads. The table has around 1,700,000 distinct CDR3 sequences, 28% seen once. This chain connects TRBV3-1 to TRBJ2-6, with a tentative D call TRBD1 (6 bases). This clonotype was obtained from a woman younger than 45 in good health. The sequenced material came from blood. The CDR3 loop reads CASSYDRSGANVLTF. CDR3 DNA: TGTGCCAGCAGTTACGACAGGTCTGGAGCCAACGTCCTGACTTTC.